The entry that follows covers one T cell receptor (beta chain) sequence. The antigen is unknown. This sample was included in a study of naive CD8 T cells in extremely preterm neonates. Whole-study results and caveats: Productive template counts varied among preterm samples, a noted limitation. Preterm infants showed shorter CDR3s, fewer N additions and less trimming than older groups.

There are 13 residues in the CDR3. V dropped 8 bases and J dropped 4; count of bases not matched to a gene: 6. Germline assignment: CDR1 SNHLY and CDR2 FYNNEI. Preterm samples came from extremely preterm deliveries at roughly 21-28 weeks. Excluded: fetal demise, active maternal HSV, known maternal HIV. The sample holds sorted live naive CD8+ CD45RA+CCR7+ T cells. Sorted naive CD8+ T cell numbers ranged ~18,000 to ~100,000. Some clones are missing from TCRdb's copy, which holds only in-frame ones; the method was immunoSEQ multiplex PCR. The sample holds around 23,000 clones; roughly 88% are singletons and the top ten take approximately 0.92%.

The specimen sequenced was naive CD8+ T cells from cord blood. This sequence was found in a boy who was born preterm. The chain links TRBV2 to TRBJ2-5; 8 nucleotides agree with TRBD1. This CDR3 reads CASLVGQGETQYF. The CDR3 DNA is TGTGCCAGCCTAGTCGGACAGGGAGAGACCCAGTACTTC.